This TCR beta chain was profiled in a study of Graves' ophthalmopathy and Graves' hyperthyroidism. Study-wide context: Samples of peripheral blood were obtained at initial diagnosis, prior to treatment of any kind. Regarding the study as a whole: Also, most clonotypes expanded in the thyroid above 0.001 frequency appeared in blood.

Under 3 months in duration, the ophthalmopathy in affected donors had moderate-to-severe activity, CAS ≥3 and NOSPECS ≥4. TCR beta CDR3 amplification used RNA transcripts. First-round RT-PCR relied on HTBI primers, and a second-round multiplex PCR came next. MiXCR, run by TCRdb on the multiplex PCR reads, gives a single entry per CDR3 protein. Of fewer than 350,000 distinct CDR3 sequences listed, about a sixth are singletons. The CDR3 runs to 13 residues. V shed 5 bases, J shed 3 bases, and the junction held 3 bases outside the gene matches. Germline assignment: CDR1 SGHNT and CDR2 YENEEA. This clonotype was counted ten times or more. The target antigen is unknown.

This rearrangement joins TRBV11-3 to TRBJ1-1; the match to TRBD1 covers 7 bases. The receptor comes from an adult man with Graves' ophthalmopathy. The sequenced sample was peripheral blood. Here the CDR3 reads CASSTTGYTEAFF. CDR3 DNA sequence: TGTGCCAGCAGCACGACAGGGTACACTGAAGCTTTCTTT.